A selection of T cell receptor beta chains follows, all from one sample in a study of early T cells in non-severe SARS-CoV-2 infection. TCRdb redid the calling of the 5' RACE reads with MiXCR, one entry per CDR3 protein. The table records 80,000 or so distinct CDR3 sequences, around 15% of them present only once. Sequencing was done on a sample of whole blood. These TCRs come from an adult who was a healthcare worker with PCR-confirmed SARS-CoV-2 infection or an uninfected control (not recorded which). Each CDR3 is given without its conserved first and last residue. A D gene is named only where the DNA matches it firmly. Clone size appears in some rows only: once, few, many, or a class for an expanded clone.

CDR3 protein: ASSLAPGDPTDTQY
D gene: NA
V gene: TRBV7-8
clone size: few
J gene: TRBJ2-3

CDR3 protein: SVGAGGGTEAF
D gene: TRBD1
V gene: TRBV29-1
clone size: few
J gene: TRBJ1-1

CDR3 protein: ASSISGKLF
D gene: NA
V gene: TRBV7-9
clone size: once
J gene: TRBJ1-4

CDR3 protein: ASSLGDRGTQPQH
D gene: TRBD1
V gene: TRBV5-1
clone size: NA
J gene: TRBJ1-5

CDR3 protein: SVDPGDTDTQY
D gene: NA
V gene: TRBV29-1
clone size: NA
J gene: TRBJ2-3

CDR3 protein: SAREVEQY
D gene: NA
V gene: TRBV29-1
clone size: few
J gene: TRBJ2-7

CDR3 protein: ASSLQTSGLGETQY
D gene: TRBD2
V gene: TRBV7-6
clone size: NA
J gene: TRBJ2-5

CDR3 protein: ASSPGLTYGYT
D gene: NA
V gene: TRBV18
clone size: NA
J gene: TRBJ1-2

CDR3 protein: ASSYGTSTTYEQY
D gene: TRBD2
V gene: TRBV7-2
clone size: many
J gene: TRBJ2-7

CDR3 protein: ASRSQVGSSYEQY
D gene: NA
V gene: TRBV19
clone size: NA
J gene: TRBJ2-7

CDR3 protein: ASSALGTGGLDTQY
D gene: TRBD1
V gene: TRBV9
clone size: NA
J gene: TRBJ2-3

CDR3 protein: ASSSAGTEAF
D gene: NA
V gene: TRBV7-9
clone size: NA
J gene: TRBJ1-1

CDR3 protein: ASSQDGTGNGYT
D gene: TRBD1
V gene: TRBV3-1
clone size: many
J gene: TRBJ1-2

CDR3 protein: ATSDLAGARTDTQY
D gene: TRBD2
V gene: TRBV24-1
clone size: NA
J gene: TRBJ2-3

CDR3 protein: ATSRFGLSGDVGGTDTQY
D gene: NA
V gene: TRBV15
clone size: once
J gene: TRBJ2-3

CDR3 protein: ASINRGGYNEQF
D gene: TRBD1
V gene: TRBV10-2
clone size: few
J gene: TRBJ2-1

CDR3 protein: ASSVDSGLAGGDEQY
D gene: TRBD2
V gene: TRBV9
clone size: NA
J gene: TRBJ2-7

CDR3 protein: ASRTRDGNSPLH
D gene: NA
V gene: TRBV6-4
clone size: many
J gene: TRBJ1-6

CDR3 protein: ASSLPTGHNMNTEAF
D gene: NA
V gene: TRBV12-3/TRBV12-4
clone size: NA
J gene: TRBJ1-1

CDR3 protein: AWSRGLAGVRNEQF
D gene: TRBD2
V gene: TRBV30
clone size: few
J gene: TRBJ2-1

CDR3 protein: AWGASGRPRAQY
D gene: TRBD2
V gene: TRBV30
clone size: few
J gene: TRBJ2-5

CDR3 protein: ASTETEGNEKLF
D gene: NA
V gene: TRBV19
clone size: NA
J gene: TRBJ1-4

CDR3 protein: ASSSQGQGNQPQH
D gene: NA
V gene: TRBV7-6
clone size: many
J gene: TRBJ1-5

CDR3 protein: ASSHPAGVIHEQF
D gene: TRBD2
V gene: TRBV11-3
clone size: NA
J gene: TRBJ2-1

CDR3 protein: ASSQEALTNSPLH
D gene: NA
V gene: TRBV4-1
clone size: NA
J gene: TRBJ1-6

CDR3 protein: ASSEGLGTDTQY
D gene: NA
V gene: TRBV6-1
clone size: NA
J gene: TRBJ2-3